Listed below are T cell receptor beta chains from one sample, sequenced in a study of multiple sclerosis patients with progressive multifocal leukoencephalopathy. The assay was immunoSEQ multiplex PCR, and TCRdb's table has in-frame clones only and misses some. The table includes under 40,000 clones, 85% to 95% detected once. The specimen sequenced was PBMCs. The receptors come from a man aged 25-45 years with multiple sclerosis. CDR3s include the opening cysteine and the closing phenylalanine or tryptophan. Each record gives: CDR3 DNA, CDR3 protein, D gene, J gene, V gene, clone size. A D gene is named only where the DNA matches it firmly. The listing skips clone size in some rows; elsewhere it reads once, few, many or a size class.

CDR3nt: TGCAGTGCCCGCGTGGAAAACATTCAGTACTTC
CDR3aa: CSARVENIQYF
d_gene: -
j_gene: TRBJ2-4
v_gene: TRBV20-1
abundance: -

CDR3nt: TGTGCCAGCAGCTTACGCCGGGACAGCAATGAAAAACTGTTTTTT
CDR3aa: CASSLRRDSNEKLFF
d_gene: TRBD1
j_gene: TRBJ1-4
v_gene: TRBV7-6
abundance: -

CDR3nt: TGTGCCAGCAGGTCCGGACTAGCGGGAGGACTGGATACGCAGTATTTT
CDR3aa: CASRSGLAGGLDTQYF
d_gene: TRBD2
j_gene: TRBJ2-3
v_gene: TRBV5-5
abundance: -

CDR3nt: TGTGCCAGCAGCCAATCAGGGGTCAATCAGCCCCAGCATTTT
CDR3aa: CASSQSGVNQPQHF
d_gene: -
j_gene: TRBJ1-5
v_gene: TRBV14
abundance: -

CDR3nt: TGCGCCAGCAGTCCGCCCATAATCGACAATGAGCAGTTCTTC
CDR3aa: CASSPPIIDNEQFF
d_gene: -
j_gene: TRBJ2-1
v_gene: TRBV23-1
abundance: once

CDR3nt: TGTGCCAGCAGCCCCCATCGGGACTCCCTTCCTCAGGAAGCTTTCTTT
CDR3aa: CASSPHRDSLPQEAFF
d_gene: -
j_gene: TRBJ1-1
v_gene: TRBV9
abundance: -

CDR3nt: TGTGCCAGCTCACCACCGGGGGGGAACAATCAGCCCCAGCATTTT
CDR3aa: CASSPPGGNNQPQHF
d_gene: -
j_gene: TRBJ1-5
v_gene: TRBV18
abundance: -

CDR3nt: TGCGCCAGCAGTGAGTCGACTCAGCCCCAGCATTTT
CDR3aa: CASSESTQPQHF
d_gene: -
j_gene: TRBJ1-5
v_gene: TRBV10-2
abundance: -

CDR3nt: TGTGCCATCAGTGAGAGGACAGTCAACACCGGGGAGCTGTTTTTT
CDR3aa: CAISERTVNTGELFF
d_gene: -
j_gene: TRBJ2-2
v_gene: TRBV10-3
abundance: -

CDR3nt: TGTGCCAGCAGCTTAGATTTGGCCGACACTAATGAAAAACTGTTTTTT
CDR3aa: CASSLDLADTNEKLFF
d_gene: -
j_gene: TRBJ1-4
v_gene: TRBV11-2
abundance: -

CDR3nt: TGTGCCAGCAGCCGGGGGGCACTAGGCGGTGAGACCCAGTACTTC
CDR3aa: CASSRGALGGETQYF
d_gene: -
j_gene: TRBJ2-5
v_gene: TRBV5-6
abundance: once